The present entry profiles one T cell receptor (beta chain) with its context. Its specificity is unknown. The data derive from a study of glioma-infiltrating T cells after dendritic cell vaccination. Study at large: Samples are from glioblastoma patients in Phase I and II dendritic cell vaccine trials. Patients received three intradermal dendritic cell vaccine injections at biweekly intervals. The study, taken as a whole, reports: Few patients contributed both blood and tumor specimens.

The CDR3 totals 15 residues. The germline gives CDR1 SGHTA, CDR2 FQGNSA. The time point: after dendritic cell vaccination, including at tumor progression/relapse. Some clones are missing from TCRdb's copy, which holds only in-frame ones; the method was immunoSEQ multiplex PCR. The sample holds tens of thousands of clones; about 85% are singletons and the top ten take about 8.5%. The sequence derives from a human donor with glioblastoma. The V and J genes are TRBV7-2 and TRBJ2-5; D is possibly TRBD1 (5 bases). The last part of the DNA fits TRBJ2-7 better; the J call may be wrong. Sequencing was performed on blood, taken after dendritic cell vaccination. Here the CDR3 reads CASSPYVGESYEQYF. The CDR3 DNA follows: TGTGCCAGCAGCCCCTATGTAGGGGAATCCTACGAGCAGTACTTC.